The clone carrying this TCR beta chain was picked up many times. MiXCR, applied by TCRdb to the 5' RACE reads, yields one record per CDR3 protein. This table has fewer than 55,000 distinct CDR3 sequences, about a tenth appearing once. The record originates from a study of neurological immune-mediated disorders. Trimming removed 3 bases from V and 5 bases from J, with 15 bases in between. Germline V CDR1 and CDR2: MDHEN, SYDVKM. The CDR3 runs 15 residues. The time point was: longitudinal time-point 1 (baseline). The sequenced sample was PBMCs. The chain is built from TRBV28 and TRBJ2-3; D possibly corresponds to TRBD2 (6 bases). This clonotype was sampled from a woman aged 40 to 50 in good health. The CDR3 region has the DNA TGTGCCAGCAGTTTTGCGGGGTCCGTCGGAGATACGCAGTATTTT. This codes for CASSFAGSVGDTQYF. Filled out from reference TRBV28 and TRBJ2-3, the complete variable domain reads DVKVTQSSRYLVKRTGEKVFLECVQDMDHENMFWYRQDPGLGLRLIYFSYDVKMKEKGDIPEGYSVSREKKERFSLILESASTNQTSMYLCASSFAGSVGDTQYFGPGTRLTVL.